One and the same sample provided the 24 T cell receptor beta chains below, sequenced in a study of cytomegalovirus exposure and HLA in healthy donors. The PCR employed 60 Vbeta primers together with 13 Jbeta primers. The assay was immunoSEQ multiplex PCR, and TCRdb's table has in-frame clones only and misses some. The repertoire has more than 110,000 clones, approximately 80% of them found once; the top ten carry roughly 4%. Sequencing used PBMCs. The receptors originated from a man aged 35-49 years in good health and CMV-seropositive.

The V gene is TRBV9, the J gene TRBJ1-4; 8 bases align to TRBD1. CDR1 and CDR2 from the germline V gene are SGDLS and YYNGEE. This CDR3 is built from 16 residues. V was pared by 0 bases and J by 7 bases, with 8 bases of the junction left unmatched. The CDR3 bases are TGTGCCAGCAGCGTAGGTGGGCAGGGGGCGAGTGAAAAACTGTTTTTT. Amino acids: CASSVGGQGASEKLFF.

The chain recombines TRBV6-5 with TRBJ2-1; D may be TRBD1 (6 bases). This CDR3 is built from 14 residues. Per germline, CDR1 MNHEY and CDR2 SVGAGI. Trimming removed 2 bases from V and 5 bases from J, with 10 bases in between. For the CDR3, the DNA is TGTGCCAGCAGTTACCCTGGACAGAACAATGAGCAGTTCTTC. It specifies CASSYPGQNNEQFF.

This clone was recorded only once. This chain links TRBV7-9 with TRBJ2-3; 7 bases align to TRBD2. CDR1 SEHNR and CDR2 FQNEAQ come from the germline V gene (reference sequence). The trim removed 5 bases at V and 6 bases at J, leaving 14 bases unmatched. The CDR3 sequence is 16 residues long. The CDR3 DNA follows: TGTGCCAGCAGCACCAGTCCGGGGACTATCTCCGATACGCAGTATTTT. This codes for CASSTSPGTISDTQYF.

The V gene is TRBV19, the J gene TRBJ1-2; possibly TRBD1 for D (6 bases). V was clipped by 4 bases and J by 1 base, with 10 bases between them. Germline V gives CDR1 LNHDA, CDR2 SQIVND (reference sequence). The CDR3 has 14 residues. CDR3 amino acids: CASSTGTLNYGYTF. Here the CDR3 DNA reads TGTGCCAGTAGTACCGGGACACTTAACTATGGCTACACCTTC.

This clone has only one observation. The CDR3 nucleotides are TGTGCCAGCAGCTTCAGCACGGGGGGGATAAACACTGAAGCTTTCTTT. The encoded protein is CASSFSTGGINTEAFF. V and J are TRBV5-5 and TRBJ1-1; maybe TRBD1 (5 bases). This CDR3 is built from 16 residues. The germline V gene has CDR1 SGHKS and CDR2 YYEKEE (reference sequence). V dropped 2 bases and J dropped 2 bases, with 16 bases sitting between them.

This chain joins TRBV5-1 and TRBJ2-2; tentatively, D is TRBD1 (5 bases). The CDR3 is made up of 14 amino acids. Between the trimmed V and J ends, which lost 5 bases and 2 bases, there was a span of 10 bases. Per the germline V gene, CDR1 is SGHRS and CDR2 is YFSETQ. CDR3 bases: TGCGCCAGCAGTCCGACAGCCAACACCGGGGAGCTGTTTTTT. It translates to CASSPTANTGELFF.

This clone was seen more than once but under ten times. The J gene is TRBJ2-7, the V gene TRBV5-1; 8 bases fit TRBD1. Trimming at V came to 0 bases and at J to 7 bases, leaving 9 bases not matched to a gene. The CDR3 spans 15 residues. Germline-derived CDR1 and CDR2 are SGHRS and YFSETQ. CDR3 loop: CASSLDPTGAREQYF. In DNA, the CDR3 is TGCGCCAGCAGCTTGGATCCGACAGGGGCTAGAGAGCAGTACTTC.

Written as DNA, the CDR3 is TGTGCCACCCTCATATCCGTCGGTTCACCCCTCCACTTT. Residues: CATLISVGSPLHF. V and J are TRBV2 and TRBJ1-6; no clear D. The CDR3 consists of 13 residues. V lost 10 bases and J lost 9, with 16 bases in between. Germline CDR1 and CDR2: SNHLY and FYNNEI.

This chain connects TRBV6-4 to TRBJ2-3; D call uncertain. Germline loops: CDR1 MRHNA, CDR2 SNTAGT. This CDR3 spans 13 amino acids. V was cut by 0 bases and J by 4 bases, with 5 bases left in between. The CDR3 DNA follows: TGTGCCAGCAGTGACTCCCCTCCAGATACGCAGTATTTT. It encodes CASSDSPPDTQYF.

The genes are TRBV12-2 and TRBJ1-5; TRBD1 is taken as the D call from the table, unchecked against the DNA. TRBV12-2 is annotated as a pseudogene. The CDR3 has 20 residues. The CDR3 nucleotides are TGTGCAAGTCGCTTAAGGGGCGTCCAGGACAGGGGGTGTAGCAATCAGCCCCAGCATTTT. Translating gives CASRLRGVQDRGCSNQPQHF.

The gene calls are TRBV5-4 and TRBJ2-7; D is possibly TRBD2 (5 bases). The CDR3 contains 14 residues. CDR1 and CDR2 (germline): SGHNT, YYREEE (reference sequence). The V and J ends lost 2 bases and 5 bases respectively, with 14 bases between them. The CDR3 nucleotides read TGTGCCAGCAGCTTAAAGGTGGGAGCCGACGAGCAGTACTTC. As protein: CASSLKVGADEQYF.

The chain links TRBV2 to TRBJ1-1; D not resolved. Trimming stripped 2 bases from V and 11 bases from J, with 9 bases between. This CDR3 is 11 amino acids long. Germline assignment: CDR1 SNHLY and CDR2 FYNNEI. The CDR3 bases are TGTGCCAGCAGTGAACAGGTAGTCGCTTTCTTT. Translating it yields CASSEQVVAFF.

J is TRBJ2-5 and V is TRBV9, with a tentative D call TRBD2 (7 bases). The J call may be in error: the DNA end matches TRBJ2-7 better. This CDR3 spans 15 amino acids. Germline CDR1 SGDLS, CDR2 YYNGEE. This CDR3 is CASSVGGGELYEQYF. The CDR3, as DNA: TGTGCCAGCAGCGTAGGAGGGGGGGAGCTGTACGAGCAGTACTTC.

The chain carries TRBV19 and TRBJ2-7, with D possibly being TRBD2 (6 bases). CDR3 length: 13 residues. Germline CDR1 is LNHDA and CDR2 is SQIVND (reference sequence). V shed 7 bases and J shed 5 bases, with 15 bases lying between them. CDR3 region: CASKRAGRNEQYF. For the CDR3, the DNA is TGTGCCAGTAAGAGGGCAGGGAGGAACGAGCAGTACTTC.

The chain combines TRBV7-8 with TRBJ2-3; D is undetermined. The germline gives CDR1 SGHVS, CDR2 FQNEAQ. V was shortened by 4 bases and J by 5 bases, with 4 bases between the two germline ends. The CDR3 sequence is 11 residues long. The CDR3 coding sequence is TGTGCCAGCAGCTCCCTAGATACGCAGTATTTT. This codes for CASSSLDTQYF.

The CDR3 region has the DNA TGTGCCAGCAGCTTTCGGACAGGGAACACCGGGGAGCTGTTTTTT. As protein: CASSFRTGNTGELFF. The J gene is TRBJ2-2, the V gene TRBV5-4; 7 nucleotides align to TRBD1. CDR1 is SGHNT and CDR2 is YYREEE in the germline V gene (reference sequence). V was pared by 2 bases and J by 1 base, with 2 bases of the junction left unmatched. The length of the CDR3 is 15 residues.

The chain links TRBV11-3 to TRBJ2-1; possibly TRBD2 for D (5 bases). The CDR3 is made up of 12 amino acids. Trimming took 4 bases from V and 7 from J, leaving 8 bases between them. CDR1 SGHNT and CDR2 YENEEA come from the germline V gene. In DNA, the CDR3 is TGTGCCAGCAGCTCCACTAGGAATGAGCAGTTCTTC. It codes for CASSSTRNEQFF.

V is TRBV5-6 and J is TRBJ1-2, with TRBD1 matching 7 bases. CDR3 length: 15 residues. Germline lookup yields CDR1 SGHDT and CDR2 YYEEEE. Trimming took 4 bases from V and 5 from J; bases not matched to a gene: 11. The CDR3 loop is CASSPQTGNRYGYTF. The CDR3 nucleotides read TGTGCCAGCAGCCCGCAGACAGGGAATCGTTATGGCTACACCTTC. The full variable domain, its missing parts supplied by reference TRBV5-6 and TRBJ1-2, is DAGVTQSPTHLIKTRGQQVTLRCSPKSGHDTVSWYQQALGQGPQFIFQYYEEEERQRGNFPDRFSGHQFPNYSSELNVNALLLGDSALYLCASSPQTGNRYGYTFGSGTRLTVV.

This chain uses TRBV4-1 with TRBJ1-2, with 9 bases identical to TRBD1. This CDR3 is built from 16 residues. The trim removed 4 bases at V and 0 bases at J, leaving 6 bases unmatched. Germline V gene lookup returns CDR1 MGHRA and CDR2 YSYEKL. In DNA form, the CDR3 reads TGCGCCAGCAGCCTTTGGACAGGGGCAGCTAACTATGGCTACACCTTC. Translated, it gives CASSLWTGAANYGYTF.

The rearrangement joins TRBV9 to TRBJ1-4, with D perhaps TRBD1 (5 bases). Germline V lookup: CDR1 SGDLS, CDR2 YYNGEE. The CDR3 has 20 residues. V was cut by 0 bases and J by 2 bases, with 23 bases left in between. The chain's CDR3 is CASSVAPWTRAGGTNEKLFF. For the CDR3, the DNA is TGTGCCAGCAGCGTAGCTCCCTGGACACGGGCCGGGGGGACTAATGAAAAACTGTTTTTT.

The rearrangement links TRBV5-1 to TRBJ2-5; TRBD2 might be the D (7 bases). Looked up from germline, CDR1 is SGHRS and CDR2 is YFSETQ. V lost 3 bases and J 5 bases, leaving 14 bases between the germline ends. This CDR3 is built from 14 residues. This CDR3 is CASSSLGGPETQYF. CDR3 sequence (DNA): TGCGCCAGCAGCTCCCTCGGGGGGCCGGAGACCCAGTACTTC.

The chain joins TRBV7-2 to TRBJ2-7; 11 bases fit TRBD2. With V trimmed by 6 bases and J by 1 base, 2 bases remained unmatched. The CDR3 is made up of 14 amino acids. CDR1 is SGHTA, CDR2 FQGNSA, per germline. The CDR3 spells CASRSSGGSYEQYF. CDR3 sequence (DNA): TGTGCCAGCAGGTCTAGCGGGGGGTCCTACGAGCAGTACTTC.

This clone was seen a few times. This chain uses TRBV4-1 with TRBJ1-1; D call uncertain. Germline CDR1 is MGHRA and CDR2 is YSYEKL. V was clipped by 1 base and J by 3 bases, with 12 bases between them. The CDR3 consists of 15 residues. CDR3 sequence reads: CASSQVEYLDTEAFF. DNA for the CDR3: TGCGCCAGCAGCCAAGTGGAGTATTTGGACACTGAAGCTTTCTTT.

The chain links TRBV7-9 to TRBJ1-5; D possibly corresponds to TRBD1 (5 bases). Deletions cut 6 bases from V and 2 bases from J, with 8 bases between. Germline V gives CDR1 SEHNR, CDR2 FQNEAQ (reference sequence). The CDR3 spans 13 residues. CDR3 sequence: CASSDSGNQPQHF. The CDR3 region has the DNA TGTGCCAGCAGTGACAGCGGCAATCAGCCCCAGCATTTT. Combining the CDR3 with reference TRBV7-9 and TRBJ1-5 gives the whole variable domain DTGVSQNPRHKITKRGQNVTFRCDPISEHNRLYWYRQTLGQGPEFLTYFQNEAQLEKSRLLSDRFSAERPKGSFSTLEIQRTEQGDSAMYLCASSDSGNQPQHFGDGTRLSIL.